This T cell receptor (beta chain) was captured by sequencing in a study of blood T cell repertoires in COVID-19. Looked up from germline, CDR1 is MDHEN and CDR2 is SYDVKM. The CDR3 is made up of 17 amino acids. V was pared by 3 bases and J by 2 bases, with 16 bases between. TCRdb keeps only in-frame clones here, not all; method: immunoSEQ multiplex PCR. The sample holds 220,000 or so clones, 85% to 90% seen once. This chain links TRBV28 with TRBJ2-2; the D gene is possibly TRBD2 (6 bases). The clonotype originates from a man in his forties or fifties who had been exposed to COVID-19. Sequenced input: PBMCs or T cells enriched from blood (not recorded which). The CDR3 loop reads CASSLSWLASNTGELFF. As DNA, the CDR3 is TGTGCCAGCAGTTTGTCTTGGCTAGCGTCAAACACCGGGGAGCTGTTTTTT.